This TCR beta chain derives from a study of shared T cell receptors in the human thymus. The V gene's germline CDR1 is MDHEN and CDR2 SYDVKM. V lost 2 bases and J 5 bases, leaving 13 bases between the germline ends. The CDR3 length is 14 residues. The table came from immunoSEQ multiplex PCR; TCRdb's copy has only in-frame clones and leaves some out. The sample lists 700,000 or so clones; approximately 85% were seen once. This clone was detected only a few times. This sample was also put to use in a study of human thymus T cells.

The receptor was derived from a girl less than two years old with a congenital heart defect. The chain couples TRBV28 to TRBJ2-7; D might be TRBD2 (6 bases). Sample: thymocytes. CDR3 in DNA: TGTGCCAGCAGTTTACTTTGGGGGGACCACGAGCAGTACTTC. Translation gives CASSLLWGDHEQYF.